This T cell receptor (beta chain) emerged from a study of T cell responses to AZD1222 COVID-19 vaccine. At the level of the study: Analysis merged second doses at about 4 or about 12 weeks. Overall study results and limits: The number of AZD1222 recipients seropositive at baseline was only five or six.

Germline V gives CDR1 GTSNPN, CDR2 SVGIG (reference sequence). Losses at the gene ends were 3 bases for V and 6 bases for J; bases not matched to a gene: 7. The CDR3 spans 13 residues. Generated by immunoSEQ multiplex PCR, the TCRdb table keeps only in-frame clones and is missing some. The sample has over 150,000 clones, around 94% seen once. In regard to this clone: Its antigen is not identified.

The sequence was obtained from an adult in good health. This sequence joins TRBV30 and TRBJ1-2; TRBD1 matches at 7 bases. Sequences were derived from peripheral blood, sampled on day 0 of AZD1222 vaccination. In DNA form, the CDR3 reads TGTGCCTGGAGCCGGGCAGGGGGAGATGGCTACACCTTC. Its protein is CAWSRAGGDGYTF.